Here is one T cell receptor beta chain with its context. This clonotype has a handful of counts. It has no known antigen specificity. It has no much larger one-base neighbor in the sample; base qualities were not kept. Six healthy women forming three monozygous twin pairs were used as donors. All three twin pairs had been reared together and were thought likely to have met the same infectious agents and vaccines. TCR cDNA libraries were prepared from RNA that had been isolated from peripheral blood mononuclear cells. These data originate in a study of identical twins' blood T cells (dated by TCRdb to 2012 to 2015). With regard to the full study: The approximately twelve libraries, six for the alpha chain and six for the beta chain, together yielded 45 million to 50 million Illumina reads. TCR alpha and beta chain repertoires of three pairs of monozygous twins were compared using next-generation sequencing to assess genetic influence on repertoire formation.

Library construction relied on 5' RACE. The data were produced on an Illumina Genome Analyzer IIx. RNA-based TCR cDNA libraries were prepared by a previously described protocol with several modifications. To prevent cross-contamination, barcodes specific to each sample were added to both ends of every TCR cDNA library during cDNA synthesis and amplification. In the original analysis: Between about 90,000 and nearly 550,000 clonotypes were identified per individual, and roughly 2 to 3.6 million CDR3-containing reads were obtained per library. Reads with improper barcode index combinations were discarded, and clonesets were then built for each library with the MiTCR software. While assembling CDR3 clonotypes, MiTCR corrected PCR and sequencing errors and either filtered or rescued low-quality reads. Artificial out-of-frame clonotypes were mapped to in-frame sequences, with one indel allowed in the CDR3, and then removed. To measure how similar V and J gene usage was between donors, Jensen-Shannon divergence was divided by mean entropy. TCRdb cleaned the public reads at Q25 with fastp, built clones with MiXCR and kept in-frame beta chains. One record per CDR3 amino acid sequence lists the most common genes and DNA. TCRdb's processing, not the authors', yielded these V and J calls. This sample holds 400,000 or so distinct CDR3 sequences; roughly 27% were observed only once. Roughly 5.5% of the sample rests with the top ten.

Results and caveats for the whole study, not just this receptor: Among the most abundant TCRbeta clonotypes, every donor shared more CDR3 sequences with her own twin than with unrelated donors. How many CDR3 clonotypes two donors shared depended mainly on the product of their cloneset sizes, and the twins did not clearly stray from this trend. Because the twins were reared together, environmental influences could not be ruled out as the explanation for twin similarity. The study stated that the proposed role of the TCRalpha J segment in MHC recognition during thymic selection needs to be validated by independent studies. Twin pairs were reported to be markedly more alike in V gene usage than unrelated donors were, even when looking at non-selected out-of-frame TCRbeta clonotypes.

Deletion took 1 base off V and 8 bases off J, with a span of 11 bases between the germline ends. As encoded in the germline V gene, CDR1 is SGHTA while CDR2 is FQGNSA. Including cysteine and phenylalanine, the CDR3 has 13 amino acids. Only the CDR3 DNA is retained, 39 bases long and in frame from the first base. What was sequenced was PBMCs. The rearrangement joined TRBV7-2 to TRBJ1-2; the D gene is unclear. The receptor comes from a woman aged 18-49 years in good health. The DNA sequence is as follows: TGTGCCAGCAGCTTAGGGACCCGGGAGGGCTACACCTTC. Its protein reads: CASSLGTREGYTF.